This T cell receptor beta chain was profiled in a study of radiation and T cells in renal cell carcinoma. Study-level background: Nephrectomy followed 15 Gy stereotactic body radiation by 4 weeks.

Details on this clone: Its antigen is unidentified.

Data came from immunoSEQ multiplex PCR; TCRdb stores just in-frame clones and leaves some out. This repertoire shows 100,000 to 150,000 clones, around 81% found once; its top ten account for 5% to 6.5%. Time point meaning: blood 2 weeks post-SBRT. The treatment is: 15 Gy SBRT to primary tumor, nephrectomy 4 weeks later. Whole-study results and caveats: Baseline intratumoral clonotype presence is unknown without pretreatment biopsies.

This specimen was blood, taken from a patient whose treatment included radiotherapy and nephrectomy. The sequence was obtained from a man between 50 and 59 years old with renal cell carcinoma.

The DNA for the CDR3 is TGTGCCAGTAGTAAGGGACAGGGGGACGAGCAGTACTTC. Residues: CASSKGQGDEQYF. The V call is TRBV19, the J call TRBJ2-7; 11 bases are a match to TRBD1. This CDR3 is 13 amino acids long. The V and J ends lost 4 bases and 5 bases, in that order; junction bases with no gene match: 1. CDR1 and CDR2 (germline): LNHDA, SQIVND (reference sequence).